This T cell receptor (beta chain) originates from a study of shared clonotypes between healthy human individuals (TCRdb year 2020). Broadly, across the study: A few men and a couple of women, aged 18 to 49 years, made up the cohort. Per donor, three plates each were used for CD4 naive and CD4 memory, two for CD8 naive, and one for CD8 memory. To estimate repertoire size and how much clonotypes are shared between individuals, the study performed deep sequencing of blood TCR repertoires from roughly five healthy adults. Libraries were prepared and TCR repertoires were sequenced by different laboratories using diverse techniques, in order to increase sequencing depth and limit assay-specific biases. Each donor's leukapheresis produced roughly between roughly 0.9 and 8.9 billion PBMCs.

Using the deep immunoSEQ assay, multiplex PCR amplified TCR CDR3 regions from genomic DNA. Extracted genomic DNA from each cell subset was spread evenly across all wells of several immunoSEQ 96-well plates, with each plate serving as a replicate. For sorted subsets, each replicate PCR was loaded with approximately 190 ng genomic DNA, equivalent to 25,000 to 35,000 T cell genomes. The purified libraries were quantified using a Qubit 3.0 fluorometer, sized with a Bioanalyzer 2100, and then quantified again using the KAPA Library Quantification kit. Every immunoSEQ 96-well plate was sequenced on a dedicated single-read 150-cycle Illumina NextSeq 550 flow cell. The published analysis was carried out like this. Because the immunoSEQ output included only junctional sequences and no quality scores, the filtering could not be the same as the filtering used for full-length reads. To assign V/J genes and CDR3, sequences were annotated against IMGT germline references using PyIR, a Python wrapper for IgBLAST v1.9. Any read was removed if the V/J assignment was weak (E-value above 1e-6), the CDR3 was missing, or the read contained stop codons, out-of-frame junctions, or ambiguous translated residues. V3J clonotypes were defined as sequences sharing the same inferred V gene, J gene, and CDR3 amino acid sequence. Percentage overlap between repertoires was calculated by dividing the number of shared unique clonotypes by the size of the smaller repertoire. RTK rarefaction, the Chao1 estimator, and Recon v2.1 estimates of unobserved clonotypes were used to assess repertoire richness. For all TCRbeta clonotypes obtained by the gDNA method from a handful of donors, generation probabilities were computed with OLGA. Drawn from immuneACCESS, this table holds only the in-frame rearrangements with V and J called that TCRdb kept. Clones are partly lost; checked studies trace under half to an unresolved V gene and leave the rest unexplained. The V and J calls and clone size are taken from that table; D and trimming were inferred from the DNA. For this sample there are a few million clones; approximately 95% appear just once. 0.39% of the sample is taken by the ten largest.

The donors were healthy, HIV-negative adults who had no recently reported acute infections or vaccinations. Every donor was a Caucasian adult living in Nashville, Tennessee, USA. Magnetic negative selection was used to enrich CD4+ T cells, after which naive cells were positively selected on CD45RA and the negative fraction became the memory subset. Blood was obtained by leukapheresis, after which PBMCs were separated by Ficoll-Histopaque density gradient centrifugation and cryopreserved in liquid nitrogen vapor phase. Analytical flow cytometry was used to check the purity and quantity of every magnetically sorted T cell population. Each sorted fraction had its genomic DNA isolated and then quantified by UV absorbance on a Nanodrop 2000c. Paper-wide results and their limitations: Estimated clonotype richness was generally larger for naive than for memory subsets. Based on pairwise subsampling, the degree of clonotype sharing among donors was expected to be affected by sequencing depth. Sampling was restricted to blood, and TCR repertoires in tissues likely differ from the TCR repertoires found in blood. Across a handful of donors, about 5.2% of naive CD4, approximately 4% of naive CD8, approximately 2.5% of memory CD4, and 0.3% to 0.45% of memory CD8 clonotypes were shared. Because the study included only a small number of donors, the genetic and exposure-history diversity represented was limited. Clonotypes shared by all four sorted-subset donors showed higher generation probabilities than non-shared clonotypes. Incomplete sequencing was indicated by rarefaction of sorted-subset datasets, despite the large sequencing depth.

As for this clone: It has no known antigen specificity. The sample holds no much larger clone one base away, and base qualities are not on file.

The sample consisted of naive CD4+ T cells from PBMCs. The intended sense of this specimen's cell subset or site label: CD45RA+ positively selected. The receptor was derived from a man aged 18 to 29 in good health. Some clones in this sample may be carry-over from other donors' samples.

The CDR3 loop reads CASSLGTLSSYEQYF. The DNA is TGTGCCAGCAGCTTAGGGACGCTCAGCTCCTACGAGCAGTACTTC. Here the chain combines TRBV7-2 and TRBJ2-7; confidence is insufficient to name the D gene. V and J are truncated by 1 base and 0 bases respectively, leaving an intervening sequence of 10 bases. From the cysteine up to the phenylalanine, the CDR3 has a length of 15 residues. The DNA shown is the 45-base CDR3, in frame from base 1. From the germline V gene, CDR1 is SGHTA and CDR2 is FQGNSA. Beyond the CDR3, the reference TRBV7-2 and TRBJ2-7 genes provide the residues; the full variable domain reads: GAGVSQSPSNKVTEKGKDVELRCDPISGHTALYWYRQSLGQGLEFLIYFQGNSAPDKSGLPSDRFSAERTGGSVSTLTIQRTQQEDSAVYLCASSLGTLSSYEQYFGPGTRLTVT.